This is a list of T cell receptor beta chains from one sample in a study of technical replicates of blood from several donors. The assay was immunoSEQ multiplex PCR, and TCRdb's table has in-frame clones only and misses some. Of roughly 92,000 clones in the sample, roughly 95% are singletons; the top ten hold around 0.3%. Specimen: T cells isolated from PBMCs. These TCRs come from a human donor in good health. The CDR3 runs from the conserved cysteine through the conserved F or W. A D gene is named only where the DNA matches it firmly. Clone size appears in some rows only: once, few, many, or a class for an expanded clone.

clone_size	d_call	v_call	j_call	cdr3_nt	cdr3_aa
NA	NA	TRBV5-6	TRBJ2-2	TGTGCCAGCAGCTTAGCGGGGGAGCTGTTTTTT	CASSLAGELFF
once	NA	TRBV9	TRBJ2-3	TGTGCCAGCAGCGTAGCGGGAAGCACAGATACGCAGTATTTT	CASSVAGSTDTQYF
NA	TRBD2	TRBV13	TRBJ2-7	TGTGCCAGCAGTCTACTAGCGGGAACTACTTACGAGCAGTACTTC	CASSLLAGTTYEQYF
NA	TRBD1	TRBV6-5	TRBJ1-2	TGTGCCAGCAGCTCCGGGACAGGACATGGCTACACCTTC	CASSSGTGHGYTF
NA	NA	TRBV5-1	TRBJ1-1	TGCGCCAGCAAACGGGACACTGAAGCTTTCTTT	CASKRDTEAFF
NA	TRBD1	TRBV27	TRBJ1-5	TGTGCCAGCTCAAATTTTGTAGGGGGCGCCCAGCATTTT	CASSNFVGGAQHF
once	TRBD1	TRBV28	TRBJ1-1	TGTGCCAGCAACGAACACGACAGGGAAACCGTAGCTTTCTTT	CASNEHDRETVAFF
NA	TRBD1	TRBV7-3	TRBJ1-1	TGTGCCAGCAGCTCTACGGTACGGGGACAGGGGCCGATGAACACTGAAGCTTTCTTT	CASSSTVRGQGPMNTEAFF
NA	NA	TRBV28	TRBJ1-1	TGTGCCAGCAGTGTGTCCCCGGGCACTGAAGCTTTCTTT	CASSVSPGTEAFF
NA	NA	TRBV2	TRBJ2-5	TGTGCCAGCAGTGGTACAGGGTTCCAAGAGACCCAGTACTTC	CASSGTGFQETQYF